This passage covers 9 T cell receptor beta chains from one sample sequenced in a study of long-term antiretroviral therapy in people with HIV. At survey level, the immunoSEQ assay was run in its v3.0 version. Profiled with immunoSEQ multiplex PCR; TCRdb holds only in-frame clones, not every one. The profile shows around 39,000 clones, 75% to 90% of them singletons. The material was unsorted PBMCs, obtained 1 year after starting antiretroviral therapy. These receptors all come from a man younger than 35 with HIV.

This clone appeared a single time. This chain uses TRBV9 with TRBJ1-6, with D uncertain. Germline V lookup: CDR1 SGDLS, CDR2 YYNGEE. CDR3 length equals 13 residues. V lost 0 bases and J 8 bases, leaving 6 bases between the germline ends. The DNA for the CDR3 is TGTGCCAGCAGCGTAGAGTCTTATTCACCCCTCCACTTT. Translation: CASSVESYSPLHF.

V usage is TRBV18 and J usage is TRBJ1-1; D unclear. Trimming took 2 bases from V and 1 from J, leaving 14 bases between them. The CDR3 covers 16 residues. The V gene's germline CDR1 is KGHSH and CDR2 LQKENI. The CDR3 sequence is CASSPSSGGQNTEAFF. The DNA of the CDR3 is TGTGCCAGCTCACCAAGCTCGGGAGGCCAGAACACTGAAGCTTTCTTT.

V and J are TRBV2 and TRBJ2-3; 13 nucleotides match TRBD2. This CDR3 has 19 residues. Germline V gene lookup returns CDR1 SNHLY and CDR2 FYNNEI. Trimming removed 10 bases from V and 4 bases from J; junction bases left unmatched: 20. CDR3 sequence reads: CATPTGLAGEYAGADTQYF. As DNA, the CDR3 is TGTGCCACTCCGACCGGACTAGCGGGAGAGTATGCCGGGGCAGATACGCAGTATTTT.

The V and J genes are TRBV29-1 and TRBJ1-2; D is possibly TRBD1 (6 bases). The germline CDR1 and CDR2 sequences are SQVTM and ANQGSEA. V was clipped by 3 bases and J by 3 bases, with 11 bases between them. This CDR3 region has 13 residues. The CDR3 DNA reads as TGCAGCGTTGAGGGCAGGGGAGACTATGGCTACACCTTC. Translated, it gives CSVEGRGDYGYTF.

This chain connects TRBV5-4 to TRBJ2-1; the match to TRBD2 covers 13 bases. J was trimmed by 1 base and V by 3 bases; bases with no gene match: 10. The CDR3 totals 19 residues. CDR1 is SGHNT, CDR2 YYREEE, per germline (reference sequence). The CDR3: CASSYLLAGGTWSYNEQFF. The CDR3 coding sequence is TGTGCCAGCAGCTACCTACTAGCGGGAGGGACTTGGTCCTACAATGAGCAGTTCTTC. The entire variable domain, with the rest obtained from reference TRBV5-4 and TRBJ2-1, is as follows: ETGVTQSPTHLIKTRGQQVTLRCSSQSGHNTVSWYQQALGQGPQFIFQYYREEENGRGNFPPRFSGLQFPNYSSELNVNALELDDSALYLCASSYLLAGGTWSYNEQFFGPGTRLTVL.

The chain couples TRBV28 to TRBJ2-7; D uncertain. Per germline, CDR1 MDHEN and CDR2 SYDVKM. CDR3 length: 13 residues. V was trimmed by 2 bases and J by 4 bases, leaving 9 bases between them. Here the CDR3 reads CASSLPRQYEQYF. The CDR3, as DNA: TGTGCCAGCAGTTTACCCAGGCAGTACGAGCAGTACTTC.

CDR3 bases: TGTGCCAGCAGTTGGTCGGGGGAGGACTTGAACACTGAAGCTTTCTTT. As protein: CASSWSGEDLNTEAFF. V is TRBV28 and J is TRBJ1-1, with a tentative D call TRBD1 (5 bases). The length of the CDR3 is 16 residues. Trimming removed 4 bases from V and 0 bases from J, with 15 bases in between. Per the germline V gene, CDR1 is MDHEN and CDR2 is SYDVKM.

This chain joins TRBV19 and TRBJ2-2, with TRBD1 identical over 8 bases. The V gene's germline CDR1 is LNHDA and CDR2 SQIVND (reference sequence). This CDR3 is 15 amino acids long. Trimming took 5 bases from V and 3 from J; bases not matched to a gene: 5. The CDR3 bases are TGTGCCAGTAGTGAGGACAGGGAGGACACCGGGGAGCTGTTTTTT. Translation gives CASSEDREDTGELFF.

J is TRBJ2-7 and V is TRBV11-2, with D perhaps matching TRBD1 or TRBD2 (6 bases each). Germline CDR1 reads SGHAT; CDR2 reads FQNNGV. The V end was cut by 5 bases, the J end by 5 bases, with 25 bases between. There are 17 residues in the CDR3. The CDR3 region is CASSDHGGGSWRHEQYF. DNA of the CDR3: TGTGCCAGCAGCGATCATGGAGGGGGTTCCTGGAGACACGAGCAGTACTTC.